This T cell receptor (beta chain) was profiled in a study of shared clonotypes between healthy human individuals. Assay: immunoSEQ multiplex PCR; the TCRdb copy retains only in-frame clones and omits some. Among fewer than 600,000 clones listed, roughly three quarters were seen once. Germline V CDR1 and CDR2: LGHNA, YNFKEQ. Deletions cut 0 bases from V and 0 bases from J, with 6 bases between. The CDR3 runs 16 residues. This clone was seen just once. The receptor comes from a woman in her thirties or forties in good health. Some clones in this sample may be carry-over from other donors' samples. The material sequenced was PBMCs. This chain links TRBV4-2 with TRBJ2-6; the D gene is possibly TRBD2 (5 bases). The CDR3 nucleotides are TGTGCCAGCAGCCAAGACGCGGGCTCTGGGGCCAACGTCCTGACTTTC. This encodes CASSQDAGSGANVLTF.